One sample yielded the 30 T cell receptor beta chains listed below, sequenced in a study of blood T cell repertoires in COVID-19. Sequenced by immunoSEQ multiplex PCR; TCRdb stores in-frame clones only, minus some. The sample lists a few hundred thousand clones, about 91% seen once, with about 12% in the top ten. Specimen: peripheral blood. The receptors were gathered from a woman in her 50s with COVID-19, enrolled during active disease.

The genes are TRBV15 and TRBJ2-7; 9 bases agree with TRBD1. J was trimmed by 4 bases and V by 0 bases; bases with no gene match: 4. Germline V gene data show CDR1 as LNHNV and CDR2 as YYDKDF (reference sequence). The CDR3 spans 15 residues. The CDR3 reads CATSREGTGRYEQYF. The CDR3 nucleotides are TGTGCCACCAGCAGAGAAGGGACAGGGAGATACGAGCAGTACTTC.

CDR3: CASSESGGSYNEQFF. DNA for the CDR3: TGCGCCAGCAGTGAGAGCGGGGGGTCCTACAATGAGCAGTTCTTC. The gene calls are TRBV10-1 and TRBJ2-1; 9 nucleotides align to TRBD2. Germline assignment: CDR1 WNHNN and CDR2 SYGVQD (reference sequence). There are 15 residues in the CDR3. With V trimmed by 2 bases and J by 1 base, 0 bases remained unmatched.

The chain uses TRBV18 and TRBJ2-7; D is unresolved. The germline gives CDR1 KGHSH, CDR2 LQKENI. The CDR3 spans 10 residues. The germline V and J ends were trimmed by 6 bases and 9 bases, with 9 bases remaining between them. CDR3 sequence: CASSPLLQYF. DNA of the CDR3: TGTGCCAGCTCCCCGCTACTGCAGTACTTC. Variable domain in full (rest from reference TRBV18 and TRBJ2-7): NAGVMQNPRHLVRRRGQEARLRCSPMKGHSHVYWYRQLPEEGLKFMVYLQKENIIDESGMPKERFSAEFPKEGPSILRIQQVVRGDSAAYFCASSPLLQYFGPGTRLTVT.

The rearrangement links TRBV4-2 to TRBJ2-1; TRBD2 might be the D (5 bases). This CDR3 comprises 16 residues. CDR1 and CDR2 from the germline V gene are LGHNA and YNFKEQ. With 0 bases removed from V and 8 bases from J, the gap between germline ends came to 17 bases. The CDR3 spells CASSQDQGTRRYEQFF. CDR3 sequence (DNA): TGTGCCAGCAGCCAAGATCAAGGTACTAGGAGGTATGAGCAGTTCTTC.

J is TRBJ1-4 and V is TRBV6-5, with D hard to call. Deletions cut 6 bases from V and 8 bases from J, with 7 bases between. There are 11 residues in the CDR3. CDR1 is MNHEY and CDR2 is SVGAGI in the germline V gene. The CDR3 DNA reads TGTGCCAGCAGGTCGTTGGAAAAACTGTTTTTT. Residues: CASRSLEKLFF.

For the CDR3, the DNA is TGTGCCACCAGTGATGCAAACCGGGACAGGGGATCCGATACGCAGTATTTT. This gives the protein CATSDANRDRGSDTQYF. The chain combines TRBV24-1 with TRBJ2-3, with 10 bases matching TRBD1. The germline CDR1 and CDR2 sequences are KGHDR and SFDVKD. The CDR3 sequence is 17 residues long. V lost 3 bases to trimming and J lost 6 bases; unmatched junction nucleotides: 11.

This clone was observed a few times. Other DNA sequences of this sample code for an identical CDR3. CDR3 loop: CATSDPGGSYNEQFF. The CDR3 DNA follows: TGTGCCACCAGTGACCCAGGGGGAAGCTATAATGAGCAGTTCTTC. The chain combines TRBV24-1 with TRBJ2-1, with 7 bases fitting TRBD1. J gave up 7 bases and V 4 bases, and 9 bases lay outside the gene matches. This CDR3 is 15 amino acids long. Germline assignment: CDR1 KGHDR and CDR2 SFDVKD.

This clone was seen only once. The V and J genes are TRBV11-1 and TRBJ2-6, with D uncertain. The CDR3 is 13 residues long. Per germline, CDR1 SGHAT and CDR2 FQDESV (reference sequence). Trimming stripped 10 bases from V and 0 bases from J, with 7 bases between. The CDR3 nucleotides read TGTGCCACCACACCCTCTGGGGCCAACGTCCTGACTTTC. Translating it yields CATTPSGANVLTF.

This chain joins TRBV21-1 and TRBJ1-5; TRBD1 is the table's D call, not checked against the DNA. TRBV21-1 is listed as a pseudogene. The CDR3 consists of 14 residues. CDR3 nucleotide sequence: TGTGCCAGCCCAAGGCGACAGCCCAATCAGCCCCAGCATTTT. It encodes CASPRRQPNQPQHF.

The rearrangement joins TRBV19 to TRBJ2-5; 8 bases map to TRBD2. Germline CDR1 LNHDA, CDR2 SQIVND (reference sequence). Trimming cost V 8 bases and J 6 bases; bases outside gene matches: 8. This CDR3 comprises 13 residues. The DNA of the CDR3 is TGTGCCAGTGCCGGGGGGGTAGGGAAGACCCAGTACTTC. Encoded protein: CASAGGVGKTQYF.

The rearrangement uses TRBV6-5 and TRBJ2-2, with D maybe TRBD2 (5 bases). The V end lost 10 bases, the J end lost 4 bases, and 19 bases lay between the germline ends. The V gene's germline CDR1 is MNHEY and CDR2 SVGAGI. The CDR3 covers 15 residues. The CDR3 protein is CATSGGLTGTGELFF. The CDR3, as DNA: TGTGCCACTTCGGGTGGACTGACGGGCACCGGGGAGCTGTTTTTT.

J is TRBJ2-7 and V is TRBV19, with D possibly TRBD2 on 5 matching bases. The CDR3 extends over 15 amino acids. The V gene's germline CDR1 is LNHDA and CDR2 SQIVND (reference sequence). The germline V and J ends were trimmed by 3 bases and 0 bases, with 12 bases remaining between them. CDR3 nucleotide sequence: TGTGCCAGTAGTATTGGCCTGGGGAGCTCCTACGAGCAGTACTTC. Translating it yields CASSIGLGSSYEQYF.

V gene TRBV15 combines with J gene TRBJ1-4; D gene uncertain. The CDR3 extends over 15 amino acids. Trimming cost V 1 base and J 3 bases, with 9 bases left between them. Germline values: CDR1 LNHNV, CDR2 YYDKDF (reference sequence). CDR3 DNA sequence: TGTGCCACCAGCAGAGGAAGCAGCGCTAATGAAAAACTGTTTTTT. Translation gives CATSRGSSANEKLFF.

This clone appeared once. The CDR3 is CAIGEDRGREKLFF. CDR3 nucleotide sequence: TGTGCCATCGGCGAAGACAGGGGACGTGAAAAACTGTTTTTT. This chain uses TRBV10-3 with TRBJ1-4, with 8 bases lining up with TRBD1. From germline, CDR1 is ENHRY and CDR2 SYGVKD. V was clipped by 8 bases and J by 7 bases; unmatched bases: 9. The CDR3 runs 14 residues.

For this clone: Within the sample, other DNA sequences also encode this same CDR3. The chain has TRBV27 and TRBJ1-3, with D hard to call. The CDR3 totals 14 residues. CDR1 is MNHEY, CDR2 SMNVEV, per germline (reference sequence). V was shortened by 3 bases and J by 1 base, with 7 bases between the two germline ends. This CDR3 is CASSFAGSGNTIYF. In DNA, the CDR3 is TGTGCCAGCAGTTTCGCGGGGTCTGGAAACACCATATATTTT.

The gene calls are TRBV6-5 and TRBJ1-1, with 8 bases identical to TRBD1. J was trimmed by 1 base and V by 10 bases; bases with no gene match: 11. CDR1 is MNHEY, CDR2 SVGAGI, per germline. There are 15 residues in the CDR3. Here the CDR3 reads CATTGQGRANTEAFF. CDR3 DNA sequence: TGTGCCACCACAGGACAGGGACGGGCGAACACTGAAGCTTTCTTT.

This chain connects TRBV19 to TRBJ1-4; 7 nucleotides agree with TRBD1. The J segment lost 7 bases and the V segment lost 5 bases, leaving 4 bases of the junction unmatched. Germline V gene lookup returns CDR1 LNHDA and CDR2 SQIVND (reference sequence). The CDR3 loop spans 13 amino acids. As DNA, the CDR3 is TGTGCCAGTAGTGCGACAGGGTCTGAAAAACTGTTTTTT. Protein product: CASSATGSEKLFF.

This sequence joins TRBV28 and TRBJ2-1; 8 positions agree with TRBD1. Germline V CDR1 and CDR2: MDHEN, SYDVKM. This CDR3 contains 12 residues. The trim removed 6 bases at V and 15 bases at J, leaving 10 bases unmatched. The CDR3 bases are TGTGCCAGCAGGGGGACAGGTGGTATGTGGTTCTTC. Protein sequence: CASRGTGGMWFF.

The V and J genes are TRBV29-1 and TRBJ2-3; weak D call: TRBD2 (6 bases). Germline V gene lookup returns CDR1 SQVTM and CDR2 ANQGSEA. CDR3 length: 14 amino acids. The V end lost 5 bases, the J end lost 1 base, and 13 bases lay between the germline ends. The CDR3 spells CSVPRGGGTDTQYF. The CDR3 bases are TGCAGCGTTCCTAGGGGCGGGGGCACAGATACGCAGTATTTT.

This clone was picked up one time. The chain is built from TRBV9 and TRBJ2-3; D perhaps matches TRBD1 (8 bases). The length of the CDR3 is 16 residues. CDR1 is SGDLS, CDR2 YYNGEE, per germline. Trimming removed 4 bases from V and 4 bases from J, with 19 bases in between. CDR3 coding DNA: TGTGCCAGCAGCCAACAGGGGGGGCCAGTGGCAGATACGCAGTATTTT. The encoded protein is CASSQQGGPVADTQYF.

V gene TRBV3-1 (or the pseudogene TRBV3-2) combines with J gene TRBJ2-3, with TRBD2 as a possible D gene (7 bases). Trimming took 2 bases from V and 5 from J, leaving 17 bases between them. CDR1 and CDR2 (germline): LGHDT, YNNKEL (reference sequence). The CDR3 sequence is 16 residues long. The CDR3 is CASSQTRGGEIDTQYF. The CDR3 DNA reads as TGTGCCAGCAGCCAAACTAGGGGGGGGGAGATAGATACGCAGTATTTT.

This rearrangement joins TRBV15 to TRBJ1-5; a weak D match, TRBD1 (6 bases). Trimming pared 3 bases from V and 5 bases from J, leaving 17 bases between. The CDR3 is 16 residues long. Germline CDR1 LNHNV, CDR2 YYDKDF (reference sequence). The CDR3 here is CATSRFQGLTDQPQHF. The CDR3 nucleotides read TGTGCCACCAGCAGGTTCCAGGGGCTTACTGATCAGCCCCAGCATTTT.

Only one count was recorded for this clone. The J gene is TRBJ1-1, the V gene TRBV14; possible D gene TRBD1, 5 bases. CDR1 SGHDN and CDR2 FVKESK come from the germline V gene. CDR3 length: 12 amino acids. Trimming removed 8 bases at V and 5 bases at J, with 12 bases between. The CDR3 coding sequence is TGTGCCAGCCGGAGTGGGGCGACTGAAGCTTTCTTT. Its translation is CASRSGATEAFF.

The V gene is TRBV9, the J gene TRBJ2-5; 8 bases map to TRBD2. Germline V gene data show CDR1 as SGDLS and CDR2 as YYNGEE. V shed 0 bases, J shed 2 bases, and the junction held 12 bases outside the gene matches. The CDR3 is 18 amino acids. The CDR3 DNA is TGTGCCAGCAGCGTAGGGATAACTCTGTCTAGCGGGCAAGAGACCCAGTACTTC. This codes for CASSVGITLSSGQETQYF. Based on the CDR3 plus reference TRBV9 and TRBJ2-5, the full variable domain is DSGVTQTPKHLITATGQRVTLRCSPRSGDLSVYWYQQSLDQGLQFLIQYYNGEERAKGNILERFSAQQFPDLHSELNLSSLELGDSALYFCASSVGITLSSGQETQYFGPGTRLLVL.

This clone appeared a single time. J is TRBJ1-4 and V is TRBV3-1 (or the pseudogene TRBV3-2), with D possibly TRBD1 on 6 matching bases. The CDR3 covers 15 residues. The ends were cut back, 4 bases at V and 8 bases at J, with 17 bases in the middle. Looked up from germline, CDR1 is LGHDT and CDR2 is YNNKEL (reference sequence). As DNA, the CDR3 is TGTGCCAGCAGCCCACAGGGAGGGGGTCGGGAAAAACTGTTTTTT. Translation gives CASSPQGGGREKLFF.

V is TRBV27 and J is TRBJ1-2; the match to TRBD1 covers 8 bases. Looked up from germline, CDR1 is MNHEY and CDR2 is SMNVEV (reference sequence). The CDR3 runs to 15 residues. V dropped 6 bases and J dropped 0; count of bases not matched to a gene: 6. DNA for the CDR3: TGTGCCAGCAGCAAAACAGGGGGAGCTAACTATGGCTACACCTTC. Amino acids: CASSKTGGANYGYTF.

This clone was counted once. The chain carries TRBV18 and TRBJ2-7; TRBD2 matches 9 bases. Germline lookup yields CDR1 KGHSH and CDR2 LQKENI. The CDR3 is made up of 15 amino acids. V trimming: 0 bases; J trimming: 6 bases; junction bases outside the gene matches: 6. The CDR3 nucleotides read TGTGCCAGCTCACCACCGGTGCTAGCGGGAAGCGAGCAGTACTTC. Protein product: CASSPPVLAGSEQYF.

The rearrangement uses TRBV30 and TRBJ2-4, with TRBD2 matching over 8 bases. This CDR3 is built from 13 residues. Germline-derived CDR1 and CDR2 are GTSNPN and SVGIG (reference sequence). Trimming took 3 bases from V and 8 from J; bases not matched to a gene: 6. CDR3 protein: CAWSRTSRDIQYF. For the CDR3, the DNA is TGTGCCTGGAGCCGGACTAGCAGGGACATTCAGTACTTC. Full variable domain (rest looked up from reference TRBV30 and TRBJ2-4): SQTIHQWPATLVQPVGSPLSLECTVEGTSNPNLYWYRQAAGRGLQLLFYSVGIGQISSEVPQNLSASRPQDRQFILSSKKLLLSDSGFYLCAWSRTSRDIQYFGAGTRLSVL.

This clone has just a few counts. This chain links TRBV30 with TRBJ1-2; D remains ambiguous. Germline V gene sequence: CDR1 GTSNPN, CDR2 SVGIG (reference sequence). Trimming left V 0 bases short and J 3 bases short, with 11 bases between. The CDR3 is 14 residues long. The CDR3 region is CAWSVGQDYYGYTF. The DNA for the CDR3 is TGTGCCTGGAGTGTTGGGCAGGATTACTATGGCTACACCTTC.

There are a few counts of this clone. J is TRBJ1-5 and V is TRBV10-2; D possibly corresponds to TRBD1 (5 bases). CDR3 length: 14 residues. CDR1 is WSHSY, CDR2 SAAADI, per germline. Trimming removed 8 bases at V and 6 bases at J, with 17 bases between. The CDR3 loop is CASVATPGPQPQHF. CDR3 in DNA: TGCGCCAGCGTCGCAACCCCAGGGCCTCAGCCCCAGCATTTT.